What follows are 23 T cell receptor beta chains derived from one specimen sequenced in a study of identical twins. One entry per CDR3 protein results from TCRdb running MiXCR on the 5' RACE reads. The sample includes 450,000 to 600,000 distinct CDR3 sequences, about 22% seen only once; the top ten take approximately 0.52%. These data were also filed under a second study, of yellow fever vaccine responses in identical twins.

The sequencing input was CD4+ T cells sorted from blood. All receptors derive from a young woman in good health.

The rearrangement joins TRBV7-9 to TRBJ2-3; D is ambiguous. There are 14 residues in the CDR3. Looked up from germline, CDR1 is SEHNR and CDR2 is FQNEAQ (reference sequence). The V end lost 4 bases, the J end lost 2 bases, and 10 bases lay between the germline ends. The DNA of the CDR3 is TGTGCCAGCAGCTACCTCACTTTCACAGATACGCAGTATTTT. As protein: CASSYLTFTDTQYF.

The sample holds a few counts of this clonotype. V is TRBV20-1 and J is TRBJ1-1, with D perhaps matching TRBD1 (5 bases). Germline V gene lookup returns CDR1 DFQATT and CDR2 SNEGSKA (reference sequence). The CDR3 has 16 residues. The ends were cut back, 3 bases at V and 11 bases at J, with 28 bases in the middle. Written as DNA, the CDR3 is TGCAGTGCTAGTGCCACAATAACTGGACGGGCCCGGGGGGCTTTCTTT. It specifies CSASATITGRARGAFF.

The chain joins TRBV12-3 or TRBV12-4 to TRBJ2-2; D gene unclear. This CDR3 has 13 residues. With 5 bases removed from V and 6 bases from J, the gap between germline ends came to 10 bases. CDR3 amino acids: CASSPAESGELFF. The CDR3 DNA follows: TGTGCCAGCAGTCCCGCAGAGTCCGGGGAGCTGTTTTTT.

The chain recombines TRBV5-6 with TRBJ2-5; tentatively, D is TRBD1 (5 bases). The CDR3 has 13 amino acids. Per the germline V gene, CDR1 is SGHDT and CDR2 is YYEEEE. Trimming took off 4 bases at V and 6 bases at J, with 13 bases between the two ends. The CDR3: CASSQGDGKTQYF. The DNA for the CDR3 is TGTGCCAGCAGCCAAGGGGATGGAAAGACCCAGTACTTC.

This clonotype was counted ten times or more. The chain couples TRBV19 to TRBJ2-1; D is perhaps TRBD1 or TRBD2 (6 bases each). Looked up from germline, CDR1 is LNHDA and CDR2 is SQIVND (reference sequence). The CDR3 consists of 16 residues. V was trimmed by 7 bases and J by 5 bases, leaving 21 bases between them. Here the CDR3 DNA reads TGTGCCAGTACCCCTAATTCGGGGGCGTGGAACAATGAGCAGTTCTTC. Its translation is CASTPNSGAWNNEQFF. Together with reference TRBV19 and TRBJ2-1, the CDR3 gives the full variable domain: DGGITQSPKYLFRKEGQNVTLSCEQNLNHDAMYWYRQDPGQGLRLIYYSQIVNDFQKGDIAEGYSVSREKKESFPLTVTSAQKNPTAFYLCASTPNSGAWNNEQFFGPGTRLTVL.

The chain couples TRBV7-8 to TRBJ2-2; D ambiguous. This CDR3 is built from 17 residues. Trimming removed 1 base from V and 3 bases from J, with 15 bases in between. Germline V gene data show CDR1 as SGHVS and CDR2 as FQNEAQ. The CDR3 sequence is CASSLGRSMSYTGELFF. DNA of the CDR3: TGTGCCAGCAGCTTAGGGCGCTCGATGAGTTACACCGGGGAGCTGTTTTTT.

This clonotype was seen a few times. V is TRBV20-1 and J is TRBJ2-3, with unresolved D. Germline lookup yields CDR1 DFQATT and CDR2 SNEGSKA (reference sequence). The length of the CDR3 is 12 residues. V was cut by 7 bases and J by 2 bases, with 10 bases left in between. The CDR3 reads CSGRLNTDTQYF. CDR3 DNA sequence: TGCAGTGGCAGACTCAACACAGATACGCAGTATTTT.

In nucleotides, the CDR3 is TGTGCCAGCAGCTTAGAACGGACTAGCGGGAGGGCCTCTACCGGGGAGCTGTTTTTT. Amino acid sequence: CASSLERTSGRASTGELFF. V gene TRBV7-8 combines with J gene TRBJ2-2; 15 nucleotides agree with TRBD2. The CDR3 runs to 19 residues. Trimming cost V 1 base and J 5 bases; bases outside gene matches: 8. Per the germline V gene, CDR1 is SGHVS and CDR2 is FQNEAQ.

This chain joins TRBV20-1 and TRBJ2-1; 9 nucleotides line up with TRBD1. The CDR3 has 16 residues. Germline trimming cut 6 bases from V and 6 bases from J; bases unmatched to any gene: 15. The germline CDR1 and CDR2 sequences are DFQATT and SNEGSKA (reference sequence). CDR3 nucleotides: TGCAGTGCCACGCCCTGGAGGGACAGGGCATCCAATGAGCAGTTCTTC. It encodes CSATPWRDRASNEQFF.

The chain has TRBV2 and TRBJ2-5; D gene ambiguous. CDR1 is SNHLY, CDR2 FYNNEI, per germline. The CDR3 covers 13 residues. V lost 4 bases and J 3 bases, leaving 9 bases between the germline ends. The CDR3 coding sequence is TGTGCCAGCAGTGCATGGGCCGAAGAGACCCAGTACTTC. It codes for CASSAWAEETQYF.

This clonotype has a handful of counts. CDR3 nucleotide sequence: TGCAGCGTTGAGAAGGTACAACAAGAGACCCAGTACTTC. Residues: CSVEKVQQETQYF. The gene calls are TRBV29-1 and TRBJ2-5; D unresolved. From germline, CDR1 is SQVTM and CDR2 ANQGSEA. The CDR3 covers 13 residues. Trimming left V 3 bases short and J 2 bases short, with 10 bases between.

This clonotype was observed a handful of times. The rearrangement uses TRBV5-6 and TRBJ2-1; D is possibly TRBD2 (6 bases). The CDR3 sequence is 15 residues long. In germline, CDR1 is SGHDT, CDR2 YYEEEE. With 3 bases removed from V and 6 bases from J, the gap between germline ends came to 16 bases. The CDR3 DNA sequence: TGTGCCAGCAGCTGGAGCGGGTGGATGGTCAATGAGCAGTTCTTC. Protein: CASSWSGWMVNEQFF.

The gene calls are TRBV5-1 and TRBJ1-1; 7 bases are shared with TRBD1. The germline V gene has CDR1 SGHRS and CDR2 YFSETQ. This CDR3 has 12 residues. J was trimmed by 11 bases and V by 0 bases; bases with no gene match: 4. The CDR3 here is CASSLEGADAFF. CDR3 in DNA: TGCGCCAGCAGCTTGGAGGGGGCAGATGCTTTCTTT. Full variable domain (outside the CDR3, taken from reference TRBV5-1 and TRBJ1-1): KAGVTQTPRYLIKTRGQQVTLSCSPISGHRSVSWYQQTPGQGLQFLFEYFSETQRNKGNFPGRFSGRQFSNSRSEMNVSTLELGDSALYLCASSLEGADAFFGQGTRLTVV.

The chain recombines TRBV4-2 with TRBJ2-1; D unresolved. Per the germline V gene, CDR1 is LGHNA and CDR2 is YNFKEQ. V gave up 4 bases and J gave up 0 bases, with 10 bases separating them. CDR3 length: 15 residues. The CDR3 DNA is TGTGCCAGCAGCCGATTGAAAAGCTCCTACAATGAGCAGTTCTTC. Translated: CASSRLKSSYNEQFF.

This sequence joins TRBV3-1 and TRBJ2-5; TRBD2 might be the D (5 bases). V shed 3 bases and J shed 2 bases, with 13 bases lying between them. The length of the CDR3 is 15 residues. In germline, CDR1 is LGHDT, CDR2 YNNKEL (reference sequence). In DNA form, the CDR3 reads TGTGCCAGCAGCCACCAACCCAGCGGACAAGAGACCCAGTACTTC. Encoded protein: CASSHQPSGQETQYF.

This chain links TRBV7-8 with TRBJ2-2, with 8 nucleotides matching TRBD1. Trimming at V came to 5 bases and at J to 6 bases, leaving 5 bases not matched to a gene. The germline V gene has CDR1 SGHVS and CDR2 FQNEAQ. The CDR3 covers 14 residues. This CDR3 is CASSPQGAAGELFF. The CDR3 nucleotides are TGTGCCAGCAGCCCCCAGGGGGCTGCCGGGGAGCTGTTTTTT.

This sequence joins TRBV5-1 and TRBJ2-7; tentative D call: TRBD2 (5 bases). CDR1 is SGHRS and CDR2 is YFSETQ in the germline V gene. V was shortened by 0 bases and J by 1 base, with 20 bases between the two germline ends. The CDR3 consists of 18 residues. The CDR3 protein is CASSLESGSPRRSYEQYF. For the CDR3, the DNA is TGCGCCAGCAGCTTGGAGTCGGGGTCCCCGCGGAGGTCCTACGAGCAGTACTTC. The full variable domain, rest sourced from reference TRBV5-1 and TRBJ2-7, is KAGVTQTPRYLIKTRGQQVTLSCSPISGHRSVSWYQQTPGQGLQFLFEYFSETQRNKGNFPGRFSGRQFSNSRSEMNVSTLELGDSALYLCASSLESGSPRRSYEQYFGPGTRLTVT.

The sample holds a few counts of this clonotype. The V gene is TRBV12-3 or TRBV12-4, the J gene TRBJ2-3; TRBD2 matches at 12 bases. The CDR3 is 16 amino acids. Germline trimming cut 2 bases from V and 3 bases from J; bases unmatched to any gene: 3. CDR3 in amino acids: CASSLRLAGATDTQYF. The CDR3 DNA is TGTGCCAGCAGTTTACGACTAGCGGGAGCTACAGATACGCAGTATTTT.

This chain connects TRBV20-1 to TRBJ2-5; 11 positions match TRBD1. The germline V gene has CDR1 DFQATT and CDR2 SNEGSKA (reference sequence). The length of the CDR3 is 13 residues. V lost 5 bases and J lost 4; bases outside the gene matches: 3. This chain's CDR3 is CSAGDRGSETQYF. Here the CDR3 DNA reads TGCAGTGCTGGGGACAGGGGGTCAGAGACCCAGTACTTC.

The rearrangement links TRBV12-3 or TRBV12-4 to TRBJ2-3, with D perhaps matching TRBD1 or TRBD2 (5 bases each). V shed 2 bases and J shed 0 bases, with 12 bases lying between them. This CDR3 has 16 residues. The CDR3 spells CASSLLRGPSTDTQYF. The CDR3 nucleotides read TGTGCCAGCAGTTTATTGAGGGGACCAAGCACAGATACGCAGTATTTT.

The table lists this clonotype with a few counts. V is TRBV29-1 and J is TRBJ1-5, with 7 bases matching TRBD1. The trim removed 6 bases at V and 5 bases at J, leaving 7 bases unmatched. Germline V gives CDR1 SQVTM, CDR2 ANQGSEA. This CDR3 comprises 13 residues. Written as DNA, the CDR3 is TGCAGCGTCCGACAGGGTCTTGATCAGCCCCAGCATTTT. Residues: CSVRQGLDQPQHF.

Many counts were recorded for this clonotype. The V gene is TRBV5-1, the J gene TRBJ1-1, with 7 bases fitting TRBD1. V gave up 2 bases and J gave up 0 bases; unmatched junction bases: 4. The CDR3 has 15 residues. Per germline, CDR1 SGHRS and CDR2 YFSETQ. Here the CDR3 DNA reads TGCGCCAGCAGCTTAGGGGGCCCTATGAACACTGAAGCTTTCTTT. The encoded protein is CASSLGGPMNTEAFF.

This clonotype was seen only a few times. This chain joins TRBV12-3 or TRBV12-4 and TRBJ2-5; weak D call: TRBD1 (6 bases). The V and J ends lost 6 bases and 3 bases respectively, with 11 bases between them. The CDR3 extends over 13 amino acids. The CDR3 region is CASSLRQEETQYF. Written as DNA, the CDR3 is TGTGCCAGCAGCCTAAGACAGGAAGAGACCCAGTACTTC.